The 18 T cell receptor beta chains below were found in one sample sequenced in a study of blood T cell repertoires in COVID-19. Measured with immunoSEQ multiplex PCR; TCRdb has only the in-frame clones, and not every one. The table includes around 130,000 clones, about 88% detected once. The sequencing sample was made of PBMCs or T cells enriched from blood (not recorded which). These receptors came from a woman aged 45-65 years who had recovered from COVID-19.

The genes are TRBV10-2 and TRBJ2-5, with D possibly being TRBD1 (6 bases). The V and J ends lost 8 bases and 4 bases respectively, with 17 bases between them. The CDR3 spans 14 residues. Germline V gene sequence: CDR1 WSHSY, CDR2 SAAADI. This CDR3 is CASGDYRAGETQYF. CDR3 in DNA: TGCGCCAGCGGGGATTACAGGGCAGGAGAGACCCAGTACTTC.

CDR3 in DNA: TGTGCCAGCAGCCCGGGGGATCGTTATGGCTACACCTTC. It codes for CASSPGDRYGYTF. The chain uses TRBV11-2 and TRBJ1-2, with D maybe TRBD1 (5 bases). The ends were cut back, 5 bases at V and 5 bases at J, with 12 bases in the middle. CDR3 length: 13 residues. Germline V lookup: CDR1 SGHAT, CDR2 FQNNGV. Drawing the rest from reference TRBV11-2 and TRBJ1-2, the complete variable domain is EAGVAQSPRYKIIEKRQSVAFWCNPISGHATLYWYQQILGQGPKLLIQFQNNGVVDDSQLPKDRFSAERLKGVDSTLKIQPAKLEDSAVYLCASSPGDRYGYTFGSGTRLTVV.

The chain has TRBV3-1 (or the pseudogene TRBV3-2) and TRBJ2-5, with 10 bases lining up with TRBD2. Germline CDR1 and CDR2: LGHDT and YNNKEL (reference sequence). The V segment lost 4 bases and the J segment 5 bases; nucleotides outside the gene matches: 7. The CDR3 extends over 15 amino acids. Here the CDR3 reads CASSRSGGAWETQYF. DNA for the CDR3: TGTGCCAGCAGCCGGAGCGGGGGGGCCTGGGAGACCCAGTACTTC.

V usage is TRBV9 and J usage is TRBJ1-3, with 7 bases matching TRBD1. Germline-derived CDR1 and CDR2 are SGDLS and YYNGEE. This CDR3 region has 16 residues. V was clipped by 3 bases and J by 3 bases; unmatched bases: 9. In DNA, the CDR3 is TGTGCCAGCAGCGGGCCTGACAGGGAAATTGGAAACACCATATATTTT. Amino acid sequence: CASSGPDREIGNTIYF.

V usage is TRBV6-5 and J usage is TRBJ1-1; 7 bases match TRBD1. The germline gives CDR1 MNHEY, CDR2 SVGAGI. With 6 bases clipped from V and 7 bases from J, the junction kept 8 bases outside the gene matches. The CDR3 consists of 13 residues. CDR3 nucleotides: TGTGCCAGCAGAGGGACAGTGATGAGTGAAGCTTTCTTT. This sequence encodes CASRGTVMSEAFF.

Here the CDR3 reads CSARVGSGYTF. CDR3 DNA: TGCAGTGCTAGAGTGGGGAGTGGCTACACCTTC. The chain uses TRBV20-1 and TRBJ1-2; D ambiguous. The V end was cut by 1 base, the J end by 7 bases, with 7 bases between. This CDR3 region has 11 residues. In germline, CDR1 is DFQATT, CDR2 SNEGSKA (reference sequence).

The chain recombines TRBV3-1 (or the pseudogene TRBV3-2) with TRBJ1-1; weak D call: TRBD1 (5 bases). The CDR3 is 14 amino acids. Germline V CDR1 and CDR2: LGHDT, YNNKEL (reference sequence). The V and J ends lost 3 bases and 0 bases respectively, with 8 bases between them. The CDR3 region is CASSHSGLNTEAFF. The DNA of the CDR3 is TGTGCCAGCAGCCACTCAGGGCTGAACACTGAAGCTTTCTTT.

The chain employs TRBV11-3 and TRBJ2-5; TRBD1 matches 12 bases. CDR3 length equals 15 residues. The V segment lost 5 bases and the J segment 5 bases; nucleotides outside the gene matches: 6. CDR1 and CDR2 from the germline V gene are SGHNT and YENEEA. In DNA form, the CDR3 reads TGTGCCAGCAGCCCCGGGACAGGGGGCAGGGAGACCCAGTACTTC. Its translation: CASSPGTGGRETQYF.

This chain uses TRBV5-6 with TRBJ1-3; a possible D gene is TRBD1 (5 bases). The germline V gene encodes CDR1 SGHDT and CDR2 YYEEEE. The CDR3 contains 15 residues. The ends were cut back, 0 bases at V and 4 bases at J, with 11 bases in the middle. The CDR3 loop reads CASSLVRGGGNTIYF. DNA for the CDR3: TGTGCCAGCAGCTTGGTTCGGGGGGGAGGAAACACCATATATTTT.

The genes are TRBV6-4 and TRBJ2-2; 9 nucleotides align to TRBD1. The CDR3 covers 15 residues. The V gene's germline CDR1 is MRHNA and CDR2 SNTAGT. Germline trimming cut 7 bases from V and 6 bases from J; bases unmatched to any gene: 9. CDR3 region: CASIHRQGGAGELFF. Written as DNA, the CDR3 is TGTGCCAGCATCCATCGACAGGGGGGGGCCGGGGAGCTGTTTTTT.

This chain uses TRBV11-3 with TRBJ1-6; 8 bases line up with TRBD1. The CDR3 extends over 14 amino acids. Germline V gene data show CDR1 as SGHNT and CDR2 as YENEEA. The J segment lost 7 bases and the V segment lost 8 bases, leaving 7 bases of the junction unmatched. This chain's CDR3 is CASAGAGGNSPLHF. In DNA form, the CDR3 reads TGTGCCAGCGCTGGGGCAGGGGGCAATTCACCCCTCCACTTT.

This rearrangement joins TRBV7-2 to TRBJ2-7, with 10 positions matching TRBD1. The junction had 8 bases not matched to a gene; V was cut back by 6 bases and J by 3 bases. Germline-derived CDR1 and CDR2 are SGHTA and FQGNSA. This CDR3 spans 15 amino acids. The CDR3 DNA is TGTGCCAGCAGTCCCGGACAGGGGGGAATCTACGAGCAGTACTTC. Residues: CASSPGQGGIYEQYF.

This sequence joins TRBV4-1 and TRBJ1-4; TRBD1 agrees at 8 bases. Germline CDR1 reads MGHRA; CDR2 reads YSYEKL. V was pared by 0 bases and J by 5 bases, with 14 bases of the junction left unmatched. The CDR3 spans 19 residues. Here the CDR3 reads CASSQDWAGGAAGNEKLFF. As DNA, the CDR3 is TGCGCCAGCAGCCAAGATTGGGCAGGGGGCGCGGCGGGGAATGAAAAACTGTTTTTT.

The rearrangement joins TRBV10-3 to TRBJ1-5; perhaps TRBD1 as D (5 bases). The CDR3 is 16 residues long. The germline gives CDR1 ENHRY, CDR2 SYGVKD. Trimming removed 2 bases at V and 0 bases at J, with 11 bases between. The CDR3 nucleotides read TGTGCCATCAGTGAGCAGGGCCTAAATAGCAATCAGCCCCAGCATTTT. Translated, it gives CAISEQGLNSNQPQHF.

The chain recombines TRBV12-3 or TRBV12-4 with TRBJ1-2; 8 bases match TRBD1. With V trimmed by 6 bases and J by 3 bases, 3 bases remained unmatched. The CDR3 extends over 13 amino acids. CDR3 DNA sequence: TGTGCCAGCAGCAAGGGACAGGACTATGGCTACACCTTC. Translation: CASSKGQDYGYTF.

The chain recombines TRBV19 with TRBJ1-1, with D unresolved. Germline V CDR1 and CDR2: LNHDA, SQIVND (reference sequence). V was shortened by 5 bases and J by 6 bases, with 13 bases between the two germline ends. This CDR3 spans 13 amino acids. The CDR3: CASSFLARSEAFF. DNA of the CDR3: TGTGCCAGTAGTTTCCTCGCTCGGTCTGAAGCTTTCTTT.

The gene calls are TRBV18 and TRBJ2-7; D is ambiguous. Germline CDR1 and CDR2: KGHSH and LQKENI. CDR3 size: 13 residues. The ends were cut back, 7 bases at V and 1 base at J, with 11 bases in the middle. The CDR3 DNA reads as TGTGCCAGCTTACAGTCAGGTTCCTACGAGCAGTACTTC. It specifies CASLQSGSYEQYF.

This chain connects TRBV5-5 to TRBJ1-2; 8 positions match TRBD1. Per germline, CDR1 SGHKS and CDR2 YYEKEE (reference sequence). The CDR3 covers 15 residues. The ends lost 3 bases at V and 4 bases at J; junction bases unmatched: 8. CDR3 residues: CASSSRQGIVYGYTF. In DNA, the CDR3 is TGTGCCAGCAGCTCCCGACAGGGGATAGTCTATGGCTACACCTTC. Full variable domain (rest looked up from reference TRBV5-5 and TRBJ1-2): DAGVTQSPTHLIKTRGQQVTLRCSPISGHKSVSWYQQVLGQGPQFIFQYYEKEERGRGNFPDRFSARQFPNYSSELNVNALLLGDSALYLCASSSRQGIVYGYTFGSGTRLTVV.